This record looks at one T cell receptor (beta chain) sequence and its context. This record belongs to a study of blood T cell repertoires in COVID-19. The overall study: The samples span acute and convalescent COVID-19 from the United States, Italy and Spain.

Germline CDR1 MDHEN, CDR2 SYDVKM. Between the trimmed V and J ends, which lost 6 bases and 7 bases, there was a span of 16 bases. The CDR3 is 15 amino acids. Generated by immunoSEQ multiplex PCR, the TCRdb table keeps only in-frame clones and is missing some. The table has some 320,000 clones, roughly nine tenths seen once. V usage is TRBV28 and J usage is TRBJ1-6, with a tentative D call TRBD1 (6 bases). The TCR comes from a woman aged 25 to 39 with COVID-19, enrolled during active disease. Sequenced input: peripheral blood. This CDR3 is CASRTLTGKNSPLHF. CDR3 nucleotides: TGTGCCAGCAGGACCTTAACAGGGAAGAATTCACCCCTCCACTTT.